The 14 T cell receptor beta chains given below trace back to one sample, sequenced in a study of cytomegalovirus exposure and HLA in healthy donors. The protocol was immunoSEQ multiplex PCR, while the TCRdb copy is restricted to in-frame clones and leaves out a portion. Among under 200,000 clones listed, 91% were seen once. Input material: PBMCs. All receptors derive from a woman between 18 and 29 years old in good health and CMV-seropositive.

The V call is TRBV1, the J call TRBJ2-3; TRBD2, as called in the table, went unchecked against the DNA. TRBV1 represents a pseudogene. The CDR3 has 15 residues. The CDR3 protein is CTSSHRTRSTDTQYF. In DNA, the CDR3 is TGCACCAGCAGCCACCGGACTAGAAGCACAGATACGCAGTATTTT.

This chain connects TRBV11-2 to TRBJ2-7; possibly TRBD1 for D (5 bases). Germline CDR1 SGHAT, CDR2 FQNNGV. There are 16 residues in the CDR3. V shed 1 base and J shed 2 bases, with 15 bases lying between them. Written as DNA, the CDR3 is TGTGCCAGCAGCTTAGGGGTCGACAGAATTACCTACGAGCAGTACTTC. This encodes CASSLGVDRITYEQYF.

The rearrangement joins TRBV6-1 to TRBJ2-5, with 12 bases aligning to TRBD2. Losses at the gene ends were 1 base for V and 7 bases for J; bases not matched to a gene: 10. CDR1 is MNHNS, CDR2 SASEGT, per germline. The CDR3 totals 17 residues. The CDR3 loop is CASSEEVLAGGLGTQYF. Here the CDR3 DNA reads TGTGCCAGCAGTGAAGAGGTACTAGCGGGGGGTCTGGGGACCCAGTACTTC.

The chain has TRBV11-2 and TRBJ1-6; D is uncertain. Trimming shortened V by 3 bases and J by 0 bases, and 9 bases separated the two germline ends. Germline CDR1 SGHAT, CDR2 FQNNGV. The CDR3 covers 16 residues. CDR3: CASSFTGSSYNSPLHF. CDR3 sequence (DNA): TGTGCCAGCAGCTTTACGGGGAGCTCCTATAATTCACCCCTCCACTTT. Full variable domain (rest looked up from reference TRBV11-2 and TRBJ1-6): EAGVAQSPRYKIIEKRQSVAFWCNPISGHATLYWYQQILGQGPKLLIQFQNNGVVDDSQLPKDRFSAERLKGVDSTLKIQPAKLEDSAVYLCASSFTGSSYNSPLHFGNGTRLTVT.

The gene calls are TRBV7-8 and TRBJ2-3; D is unclear. The CDR3 sequence is 14 residues long. V gave up 1 base and J gave up 1 base, with 6 bases separating them. In germline, CDR1 is SGHVS, CDR2 FQNEAQ. The DNA for the CDR3 is TGTGCCAGCAGCTTAGTGGGCGGCACAGATACGCAGTATTTT. It yields the protein CASSLVGGTDTQYF. The whole variable domain, filled in from reference TRBV7-8 and TRBJ2-3, reads GAGVSQSPRYKVAKRGQDVALRCDPISGHVSLFWYQQALGQGPEFLTYFQNEAQLDKSGLPSDRFFAERPEGSVSTLKIQRTQQEDSAVYLCASSLVGGTDTQYFGPGTRLTVL.

The rearrangement joins TRBV9 to TRBJ2-7; no firm D call. Per the germline V gene, CDR1 is SGDLS and CDR2 is YYNGEE. V lost 0 bases, J lost 4 bases, and 8 bases lay in between. The CDR3 has 13 residues. The CDR3, as DNA: TGTGCCAGCAGCGTAGACCCCCGGTACGAGCAGTACTTC. Translating it yields CASSVDPRYEQYF.

CDR3 sequence: CASSDRFGLAGVNYEQYF. The CDR3 bases are TGTGCCAGCAGTGATAGGTTCGGACTAGCGGGAGTAAACTACGAGCAGTACTTC. V is TRBV6-1 and J is TRBJ2-7; TRBD2 matches 13 bases. V lost 3 bases to trimming and J lost 3 bases; unmatched junction nucleotides: 11. Germline values: CDR1 MNHNS, CDR2 SASEGT. The CDR3 covers 18 residues.

The J gene is TRBJ2-2, the V gene TRBV5-1, with 8 nucleotides matching TRBD2. Trimming at V came to 3 bases and at J to 2 bases, leaving 3 bases not matched to a gene. Germline CDR1 is SGHRS and CDR2 is YFSETQ. The CDR3 runs 15 residues. The CDR3 DNA is TGCGCCAGCAGCTCCCTAGCGGGCAACACCGGGGAGCTGTTTTTT. As protein: CASSSLAGNTGELFF.

This sequence joins TRBV4-1 and TRBJ2-5; maybe TRBD2 (6 bases). CDR1 is MGHRA, CDR2 YSYEKL, per germline. This CDR3 comprises 17 residues. The V gene lost 0 bases and the J gene lost 4 bases, with 18 bases spanning the gap. CDR3 DNA sequence: TGCGCCAGCAGCCAAGACGGAACGGGAGCGCTTAGAGAGACCCAGTACTTC. Protein: CASSQDGTGALRETQYF.

This clone was picked up one time. The chain joins TRBV5-1 to TRBJ2-3; D might be TRBD1 (6 bases). The germline CDR1 and CDR2 sequences are SGHRS and YFSETQ. This CDR3 region has 14 residues. V lost 1 base and J lost 5, with 11 bases in between. The CDR3 loop is CASSLMGAGDTQYF. CDR3 coding DNA: TGCGCCAGCAGCTTGATGGGGGCGGGAGATACGCAGTATTTT.

The chain couples TRBV19 to TRBJ2-1, with 7 bases identical to TRBD2. V lost 5 bases, J lost 10 bases, and 8 bases stayed unmatched. In germline, CDR1 is LNHDA, CDR2 SQIVND (reference sequence). The CDR3 runs to 13 residues. In DNA, the CDR3 is TGTGCCAGTAGTTCGACTAGCTTGGGCGAGCAGTTCTTC. The encoded protein is CASSSTSLGEQFF.

The rearrangement links TRBV6-4 to TRBJ1-2; 7 bases line up with TRBD1. CDR1 and CDR2 from the germline V gene are MRHNA and SNTAGT. The CDR3 runs 15 residues. With 0 bases clipped from V and 6 bases from J, the junction kept 7 bases outside the gene matches. The CDR3 region has the DNA TGTGCCAGCAGTGACTCCTCCGGGACAGTCAATGGCTACACCTTC. It yields the protein CASSDSSGTVNGYTF.

The sample holds a few counts of this clone. The chain joins TRBV27 to TRBJ1-3, with no clear D. The CDR3 extends over 15 amino acids. Germline-derived CDR1 and CDR2 are MNHEY and SMNVEV (reference sequence). Trimming stripped 2 bases from V and 2 bases from J, with 10 bases between. The CDR3 loop reads CASSLSFMAGNTIYF. CDR3 sequence (DNA): TGTGCCAGCAGTTTAAGCTTTATGGCTGGAAACACCATATATTTT.

The chain joins TRBV5-4 to TRBJ1-1, with 7 nucleotides matching TRBD1. Germline CDR1 and CDR2: SGHNT and YYREEE (reference sequence). There are 15 residues in the CDR3. Germline trimming cut 5 bases from V and 4 bases from J; bases unmatched to any gene: 11. CDR3 in amino acids: CASRPPGTDFTEAFF. The DNA of the CDR3 is TGTGCCAGCAGACCCCCCGGGACAGACTTCACTGAAGCTTTCTTT.